The 21 T cell receptor beta chains presented below share a single source sample, sequenced in a study of blood T cell repertoires in COVID-19. Sequencing used immunoSEQ multiplex PCR; TCRdb keeps in-frame clones, though not all of them. The repertoire consists of around 100,000 clones, with roughly 87% occurring once and the leading ten covering about 6.3%. Specimen: peripheral blood. The source is a human donor in a cohort sampled during active COVID-19.

The rearrangement joins TRBV9 to TRBJ2-1; 7 bases are a match to TRBD1. This CDR3 spans 13 amino acids. Germline trimming cut 3 bases from V and 10 bases from J; bases unmatched to any gene: 7. Germline values: CDR1 SGDLS, CDR2 YYNGEE. In DNA form, the CDR3 reads TGTGCCAGCAGCGGGACAGGTACAGGAGAGCAGTTCTTC. Translation: CASSGTGTGEQFF. The entire variable domain, with the rest obtained from reference TRBV9 and TRBJ2-1, is as follows: DSGVTQTPKHLITATGQRVTLRCSPRSGDLSVYWYQQSLDQGLQFLIQYYNGEERAKGNILERFSAQQFPDLHSELNLSSLELGDSALYFCASSGTGTGEQFFGPGTRLTVL.

V and J are TRBV2 and TRBJ1-1; 7 nucleotides line up with TRBD1. The germline CDR1 and CDR2 sequences are SNHLY and FYNNEI. The CDR3 contains 13 residues. Trimming removed 8 bases from V and 3 bases from J; junction bases left unmatched: 6. In DNA form, the CDR3 reads TGTGCCAGCGGGTTGGGACAGTACACTGAAGCTTTCTTT. Its protein is CASGLGQYTEAFF. Complete variable domain (other parts from reference TRBV2 and TRBJ1-1): EPEVTQTPSHQVTQMGQEVILRCVPISNHLYFYWYRQILGQKVEFLVSFYNNEISEKSEIFDDQFSVERPDGSNFTLKIRSTKLEDSAMYFCASGLGQYTEAFFGQGTRLTVV.

A remark on this clone: Other DNA variants within this sample encode the same CDR3. V is TRBV5-1 and J is TRBJ1-2, with unresolved D. Germline values: CDR1 SGHRS, CDR2 YFSETQ. The CDR3 spans 12 residues. V was cut by 1 base and J by 6 bases, with 7 bases left in between. CDR3 DNA sequence: TGCGCCAGCAGCTTGTCGGGTGATGGCTACACCTTC. Amino acids: CASSLSGDGYTF.

The chain joins TRBV28 to TRBJ2-7, with D uncertain. Trimming took off 3 bases at V and 4 bases at J, with 7 bases between the two ends. Germline V gene lookup returns CDR1 MDHEN and CDR2 SYDVKM. This CDR3 has 12 amino acids. The CDR3 DNA reads as TGTGCCAGCAGTTTCCTATCTTACGAGCAGTACTTC. It yields the protein CASSFLSYEQYF.

There are a few counts of this clone. The CDR3 sequence is CASSFRVTTYEQYF. CDR3 in DNA: TGTGCCAGCAGCTTCCGGGTTACAACCTACGAGCAGTACTTC. The chain links TRBV7-2 to TRBJ2-7; D not resolved. The CDR3 totals 14 residues. V was shortened by 3 bases and J by 2 bases, with 11 bases between the two germline ends. Germline CDR1 and CDR2: SGHTA and FQGNSA.

V and J are TRBV6-5 and TRBJ2-1; 7 bases fit TRBD1. Trimming cost V 6 bases and J 9 bases; bases outside gene matches: 14. This CDR3 has 15 residues. CDR1 MNHEY and CDR2 SVGAGI come from the germline V gene. Written as DNA, the CDR3 is TGTGCCAGCAGGCCTCTAGACAGGGAAAGTACTGAGCAGTTCTTC. Its translation: CASRPLDRESTEQFF.

V usage is TRBV5-4 and J usage is TRBJ1-2; 7 bases are shared with TRBD1. After removal of 0 bases from V and 4 bases from J, the junction contained 6 bases not matched to a gene. Germline assignment: CDR1 SGHNT and CDR2 YYREEE (reference sequence). CDR3 length: 15 residues. CDR3 DNA sequence: TGTGCCAGCAGCTTGGGGAGGGGGCAGGGCTATGGCTACACCTTC. It codes for CASSLGRGQGYGYTF.

This clone was found once. The chain uses TRBV28 and TRBJ2-3; 7 nucleotides agree with TRBD1. Germline V gene data show CDR1 as MDHEN and CDR2 as SYDVKM. J lost 5 bases, V lost 4 bases, and 9 bases had no gene match. This CDR3 is 15 amino acids long. Here the CDR3 DNA reads TGTGCCAGCAGTTCACCGACAGGGTATGGAGATACGCAGTATTTT. Residues: CASSSPTGYGDTQYF.

This chain uses TRBV9 with TRBJ2-5, with D possibly being TRBD2 (6 bases). There are 14 residues in the CDR3. From germline, CDR1 is SGDLS and CDR2 YYNGEE. V lost 4 bases to trimming and J lost 5 bases, with 15 bases between them. CDR3: CASSPGAGHETQYF. The CDR3 nucleotides read TGTGCCAGCAGCCCAGGAGCGGGCCACGAGACCCAGTACTTC.

This sequence joins TRBV3-1 (or the pseudogene TRBV3-2) and TRBJ2-2; D might be TRBD1 (5 bases). V was shortened by 3 bases and J by 5 bases, with 13 bases between the two germline ends. The CDR3 totals 15 residues. Per the germline V gene, CDR1 is LGHDT and CDR2 is YNNKEL (reference sequence). Written as DNA, the CDR3 is TGTGCCAGCAGCCATAGGGGCTCAGCGACCGGGGAGCTGTTTTTT. Its translation is CASSHRGSATGELFF.

The count of this clone is one. The chain employs TRBV5-1 and TRBJ2-2; 8 bases agree with TRBD2. This CDR3 is built from 16 residues. Losses at the gene ends were 6 bases for V and 4 bases for J; bases not matched to a gene: 11. The germline CDR1 and CDR2 sequences are SGHRS and YFSETQ. The CDR3 region is CASTYTRGGGTGELFF. The DNA for the CDR3 is TGCGCCAGCACCTACACCCGGGGGGGAGGCACCGGGGAGCTGTTTTTT.

V gene TRBV2 combines with J gene TRBJ2-2; TRBD1 agrees at 7 bases. The CDR3 is 17 amino acids. Germline V lookup: CDR1 SNHLY, CDR2 FYNNEI. The ends lost 2 bases at V and 4 bases at J; junction bases unmatched: 10. The CDR3 loop is CASSEFEGGAVTGELFF. In nucleotides, the CDR3 is TGTGCCAGCAGTGAATTCGAAGGGGGCGCTGTCACCGGGGAGCTGTTTTTT.

The sample holds a few counts of this clone. This rearrangement joins TRBV5-6 to TRBJ2-4; D might be TRBD1 (6 bases). The CDR3 consists of 13 residues. CDR1 and CDR2 (germline): SGHDT, YYEEEE. The germline V and J ends were trimmed by 2 bases and 4 bases, with 7 bases remaining between them. CDR3 residues: CASSLQGKNIQYF. The CDR3 region has the DNA TGTGCCAGCAGCTTACAGGGAAAAAACATTCAGTACTTC.

The chain combines TRBV4-1 with TRBJ2-5; 11 nucleotides line up with TRBD2. Germline V lookup: CDR1 MGHRA, CDR2 YSYEKL. The CDR3 has 15 residues. J was trimmed by 3 bases and V by 4 bases; bases with no gene match: 4. This chain's CDR3 is CASSRQLAGEETQYF. CDR3 sequence (DNA): TGCGCCAGCAGCCGCCAACTAGCGGGGGAAGAGACCCAGTACTTC.

The V and J genes are TRBV5-4 and TRBJ2-6, with a tentative D call TRBD2 (6 bases). This CDR3 has 18 residues. CDR1 is SGHNT and CDR2 is YYREEE in the germline V gene (reference sequence). V gave up 2 bases and J gave up 0 bases, with 15 bases separating them. CDR3 coding DNA: TGTGCCAGCAGCTTTCCCGGGGGTGGTGTCTCTGGGGCCAACGTCCTGACTTTC. This gives the protein CASSFPGGGVSGANVLTF. Looking up the rest from reference TRBV5-4 and TRBJ2-6 gives the full variable domain: ETGVTQSPTHLIKTRGQQVTLRCSSQSGHNTVSWYQQALGQGPQFIFQYYREEENGRGNFPPRFSGLQFPNYSSELNVNALELDDSALYLCASSFPGGGVSGANVLTFGAGSRLTVL.

The chain is built from TRBV29-1 and TRBJ2-3; 9 nucleotides agree with TRBD2. The CDR3 sequence is 14 residues long. With V trimmed by 5 bases and J by 5 bases, 8 bases remained unmatched. Germline V CDR1 and CDR2: SQVTM, ANQGSEA. Here the CDR3 DNA reads TGCAGCGTTTCGACGGCGGGAGGGGGAGATACGCAGTATTTT. This codes for CSVSTAGGGDTQYF.

A single count supports this clone. The chain is built from TRBV4-1 and TRBJ1-5; no clear D. The CDR3 spans 14 residues. Germline CDR1 reads MGHRA; CDR2 reads YSYEKL. V was trimmed by 1 base and J by 3 bases, leaving 7 bases between them. The CDR3 is CASSQVGNNQPQHF. The CDR3, as DNA: TGCGCCAGCAGCCAAGTGGGCAACAATCAGCCCCAGCATTTT.

CDR3 in amino acids: CASSSGTGDSNQPQHF. CDR3 coding DNA: TGTGCCAGCAGCTCCGGGACAGGGGACAGCAATCAGCCCCAGCATTTT. J is TRBJ1-5 and V is TRBV7-9, with 10 bases aligning to TRBD1. The ends lost 4 bases at V and 1 base at J; junction bases unmatched: 4. The germline V gene encodes CDR1 SEHNR and CDR2 FQNEAQ (reference sequence). The CDR3 totals 16 residues.

V usage is TRBV11-3 and J usage is TRBJ2-3; the D gene is possibly TRBD2 (5 bases). The CDR3 covers 16 residues. Germline CDR1 reads SGHNT; CDR2 reads YENEEA. V was clipped by 1 base and J by 2 bases, with 13 bases between them. The CDR3 DNA follows: TGTGCCAGCAGCTTAGGGACTTCAAGCGACACAGATACGCAGTATTTT. It specifies CASSLGTSSDTDTQYF.

The chain employs TRBV14 and TRBJ1-4, with no clear D. CDR3 length equals 14 residues. Germline loops: CDR1 SGHDN, CDR2 FVKESK. Trimming removed 3 bases at V and 11 bases at J, with 16 bases between. CDR3 DNA: TGTGCCAGCAGCCAGCCCGGGGTCCGGGAGAAACTGTTTTTT. It is translated as CASSQPGVREKLFF.

Concerning this clone itself: Germline and junction disagree at one end, which may indicate a read error. V usage is TRBV3-1 (or the pseudogene TRBV3-2) and J usage is TRBJ2-7, with a possible D match to TRBD2 (6 bases). There are 15 residues in the CDR3. Germline loops: CDR1 LGHDT, CDR2 YNNKEL (reference sequence). The CDR3 here is CANSPNSGGSYEQYF. In DNA form, the CDR3 reads TGTGCCAACAGCCCCAATAGCGGCGGCTCCTACGAGCAGTACTTC.